The present T cell receptor (beta chain) was sequenced within a study of molecular identifiers for immune sequencing clone quantification. Across the study: Replicate RNA came from about 19,000 or 110,000 naive CD8 cells and was split five ways, and four parts were sequenced. Study findings and constraints: Clones above 20 RNA copies contained over 98% of effector molecules and under 1% of naive molecules. Detection of one spiked Jurkat cell's TCR RNA reportedly worked in 750,000 to 1,000,000 naive cells.

From germline, CDR1 is DFQATT and CDR2 SNEGSKA (reference sequence). The V and J ends lost 0 bases and 3 bases, in that order; junction bases with no gene match: 5. The CDR3 extends over 14 amino acids. TCRdb passed the PCR reads through MiXCR, listing each CDR3 protein once. Here the sample spans 300,000 to 400,000 distinct CDR3 sequences, over 20% being singletons. Isolation of naive CD8 T cells was achieved by sorting on a CD8+CD4-CCR7+CD45RA+ phenotype. This clonotype was found many times. Its antigen remains unknown. What was sequenced was naive CD8+ T cells from blood, with Jurkat cell RNA spiked in. This sample's subset: FACS-sorted CD8+CD4-CCR7+CD45RA+ naive T cells. The source is a human donor in good health. Some libraries in this study had Jurkat cell RNA spiked in. This sequence joins TRBV20-1 and TRBJ2-7; 7 bases are shared with TRBD1. The CDR3 sequence is CSARDYGDSYEQYF. The CDR3 DNA sequence: TGCAGTGCTAGAGATTACGGGGACAGCTACGAGCAGTACTTC.